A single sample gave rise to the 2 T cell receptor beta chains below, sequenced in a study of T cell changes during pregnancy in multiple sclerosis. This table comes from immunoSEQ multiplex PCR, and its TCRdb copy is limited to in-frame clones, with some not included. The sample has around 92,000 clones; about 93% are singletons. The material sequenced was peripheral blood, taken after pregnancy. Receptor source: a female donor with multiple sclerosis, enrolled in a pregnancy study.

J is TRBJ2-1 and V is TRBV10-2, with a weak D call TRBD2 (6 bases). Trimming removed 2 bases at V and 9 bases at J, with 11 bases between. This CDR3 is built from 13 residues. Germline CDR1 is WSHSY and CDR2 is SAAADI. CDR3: CASSEGRGGEQFF. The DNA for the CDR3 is TGCGCCAGCAGTGAGGGGCGGGGAGGTGAGCAGTTCTTC.

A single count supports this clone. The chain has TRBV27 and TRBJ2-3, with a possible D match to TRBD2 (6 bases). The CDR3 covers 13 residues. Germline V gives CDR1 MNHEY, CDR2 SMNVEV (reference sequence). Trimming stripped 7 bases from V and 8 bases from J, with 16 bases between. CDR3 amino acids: CASTMGGVTTQYF. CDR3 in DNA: TGTGCCAGCACTATGGGGGGAGTCACTACGCAGTATTTT.